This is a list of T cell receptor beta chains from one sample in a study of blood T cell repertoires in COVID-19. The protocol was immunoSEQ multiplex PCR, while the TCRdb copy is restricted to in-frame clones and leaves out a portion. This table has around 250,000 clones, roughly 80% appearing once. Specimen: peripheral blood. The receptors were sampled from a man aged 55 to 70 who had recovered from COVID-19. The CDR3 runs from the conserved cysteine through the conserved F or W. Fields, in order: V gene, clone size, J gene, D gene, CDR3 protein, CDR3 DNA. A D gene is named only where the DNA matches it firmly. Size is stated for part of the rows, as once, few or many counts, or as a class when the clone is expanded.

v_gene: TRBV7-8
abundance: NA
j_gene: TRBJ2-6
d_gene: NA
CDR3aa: CASSLTVGANVLTF
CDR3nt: TGTGCCAGCAGCTTAACGGTTGGGGCCAACGTCCTGACTTTC

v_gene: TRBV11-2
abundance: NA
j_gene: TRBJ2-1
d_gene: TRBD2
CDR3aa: CASSLGGGAANEQFF
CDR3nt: TGTGCCAGCAGCTTGGGCGGGGGGGCCGCCAATGAGCAGTTCTTC

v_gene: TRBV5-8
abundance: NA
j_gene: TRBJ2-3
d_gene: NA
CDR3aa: CASKLQTDTQYF
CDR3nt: TGTGCCAGCAAGCTTCAAACAGATACGCAGTATTTT

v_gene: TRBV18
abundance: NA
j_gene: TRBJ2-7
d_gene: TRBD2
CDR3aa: CASSPLGLAGGISYEQYF
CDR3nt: TGTGCCAGCTCACCCCTCGGACTAGCGGGAGGGATCTCCTACGAGCAGTACTTC

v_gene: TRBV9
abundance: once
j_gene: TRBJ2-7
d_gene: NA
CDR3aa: CASSVVPSSYEQYF
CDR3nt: TGTGCCAGCAGCGTAGTGCCGAGCTCCTACGAGCAGTACTTC

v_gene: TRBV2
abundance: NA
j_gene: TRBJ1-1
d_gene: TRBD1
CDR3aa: CASIIQGGITEAFF
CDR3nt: TGTGCCAGCATCATACAGGGGGGTATCACTGAAGCTTTCTTT

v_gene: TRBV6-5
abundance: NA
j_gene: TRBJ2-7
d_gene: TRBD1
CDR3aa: CASSYQQGFSYEQYF
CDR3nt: TGTGCCAGCAGTTACCAACAGGGGTTCAGCTACGAGCAGTACTTC

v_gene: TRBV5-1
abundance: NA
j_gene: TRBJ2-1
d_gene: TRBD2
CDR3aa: CASRGSSSGGAGYEQFF
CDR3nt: TGCGCCAGCAGGGGTAGCTCTAGCGGGGGGGCCGGCTATGAGCAGTTCTTC

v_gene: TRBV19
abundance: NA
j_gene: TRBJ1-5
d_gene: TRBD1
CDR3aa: CASSDPGTGENQPQHF
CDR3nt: TGTGCCAGTAGTGATCCCGGGACAGGGGAGAATCAGCCCCAGCATTTT

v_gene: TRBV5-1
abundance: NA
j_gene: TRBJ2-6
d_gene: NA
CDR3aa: CASTPSGANVLTF
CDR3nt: TGCGCCAGCACTCCCTCTGGGGCCAACGTCCTGACTTTC

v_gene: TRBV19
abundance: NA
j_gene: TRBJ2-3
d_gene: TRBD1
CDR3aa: CASSILAGGRTDTQYF
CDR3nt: TGTGCCAGTAGTATTCTCGCAGGGGGCCGGACAGATACGCAGTATTTT

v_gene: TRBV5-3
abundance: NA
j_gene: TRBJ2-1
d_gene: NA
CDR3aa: CARSRPYRVNEQFF
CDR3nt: TGTGCCAGAAGCCGACCATACAGGGTAAATGAGCAGTTCTTC

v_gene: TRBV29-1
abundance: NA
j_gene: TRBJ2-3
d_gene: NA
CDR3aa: CSVEDLPKGPDTQYF
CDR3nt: TGCAGCGTTGAAGATCTGCCGAAGGGGCCAGATACGCAGTATTTT

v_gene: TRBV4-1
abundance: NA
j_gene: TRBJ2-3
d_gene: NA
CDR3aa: CASSQAIGVVDTQYF
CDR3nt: TGCGCCAGCAGCCAAGCGATCGGAGTAGTAGATACGCAGTATTTT

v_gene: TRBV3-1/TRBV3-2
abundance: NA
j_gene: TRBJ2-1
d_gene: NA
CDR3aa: CASSRLGSDEQFF
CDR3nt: TGTGCCAGCAGCCGTCTAGGCAGTGATGAGCAGTTCTTC

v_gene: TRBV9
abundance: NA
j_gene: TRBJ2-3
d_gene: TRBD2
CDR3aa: CASSVTAGGREDTQYF
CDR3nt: TGTGCCAGCAGCGTAACAGCGGGGGGGCGGGAAGATACGCAGTATTTT

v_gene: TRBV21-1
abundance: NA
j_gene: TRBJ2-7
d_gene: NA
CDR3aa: CASSKKSGTGPYEQYF
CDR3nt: TGTGCCAGCAGCAAAAAATCCGGGACAGGCCCCTACGAGCAGTACTTC

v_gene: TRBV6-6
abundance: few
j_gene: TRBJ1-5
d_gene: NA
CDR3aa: CASRVGGTAGQPQHF
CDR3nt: TGTGCCAGCAGGGTGGGGGGAACAGCCGGTCAGCCCCAGCATTTT

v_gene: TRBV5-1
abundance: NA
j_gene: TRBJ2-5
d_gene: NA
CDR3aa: CASSQDPAGTQYF
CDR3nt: TGCGCCAGCAGCCAGGACCCCGCGGGGACCCAGTACTTC

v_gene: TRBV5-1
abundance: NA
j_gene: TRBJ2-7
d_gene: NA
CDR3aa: CASSLNGQKIRGQYF
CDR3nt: TGCGCCAGCAGCTTGAATGGACAAAAAATCCGTGGGCAGTACTTC

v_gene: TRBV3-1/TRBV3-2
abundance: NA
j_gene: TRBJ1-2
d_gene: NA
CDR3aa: CASSQDRRALGDGYTF
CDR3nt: TGTGCCAGCAGCCAAGATCGGAGGGCGCTGGGGGATGGCTACACCTTC

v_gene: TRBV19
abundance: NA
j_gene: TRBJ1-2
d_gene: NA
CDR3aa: CASSIGNRALGYTF
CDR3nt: TGTGCCAGTAGTATAGGAAACAGGGCTTTGGGCTACACCTTC

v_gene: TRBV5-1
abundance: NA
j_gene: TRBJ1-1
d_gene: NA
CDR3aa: CASKRFQNNEAFF
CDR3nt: TGCGCCAGCAAGAGGTTCCAGAATAATGAAGCTTTCTTT

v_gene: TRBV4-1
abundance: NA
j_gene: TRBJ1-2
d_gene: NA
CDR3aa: CASSQEGRAGGYTF
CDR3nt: TGCGCCAGCAGCCAAGAGGGCAGGGCGGGAGGCTACACCTTC

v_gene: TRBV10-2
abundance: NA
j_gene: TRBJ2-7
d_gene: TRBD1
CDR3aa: CASSPTGGYEQYF
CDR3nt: TGCGCCAGCAGTCCCACAGGGGGCTACGAGCAGTACTTC

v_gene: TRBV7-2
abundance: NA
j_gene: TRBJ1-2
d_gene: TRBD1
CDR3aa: CASSLNFGQGSGYTF
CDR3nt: TGTGCCAGCAGCTTAAACTTCGGACAGGGTAGTGGCTACACCTTC

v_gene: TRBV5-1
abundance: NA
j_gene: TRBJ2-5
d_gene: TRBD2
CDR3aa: CASSSVLAGGGETQYF
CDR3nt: TGCGCCAGCAGCTCCGTACTAGCGGGAGGCGGGGAGACCCAGTACTTC

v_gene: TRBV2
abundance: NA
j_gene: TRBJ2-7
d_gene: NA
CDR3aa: CASSARGVEQYF
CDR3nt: TGTGCCAGCAGTGCCCGCGGGGTCGAGCAGTACTTC

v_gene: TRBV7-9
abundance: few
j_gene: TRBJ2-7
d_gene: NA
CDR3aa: CASSSRKNYEQYF
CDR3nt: TGTGCCAGCAGCTCCAGGAAAAACTACGAGCAGTACTTC

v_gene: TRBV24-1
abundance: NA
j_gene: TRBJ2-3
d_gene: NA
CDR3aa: CATGEGGPDTQYF
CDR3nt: TGTGCCACCGGGGAGGGGGGCCCAGATACGCAGTATTTT

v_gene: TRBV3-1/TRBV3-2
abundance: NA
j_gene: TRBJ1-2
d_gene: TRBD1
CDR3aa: CASTRQGENYGYTF
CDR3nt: TGTGCCAGCACCCGACAGGGCGAGAACTATGGCTACACCTTC

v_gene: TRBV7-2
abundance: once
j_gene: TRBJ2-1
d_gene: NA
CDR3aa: CASSLGAWSSYNEQFF
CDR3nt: TGTGCCAGCAGCTTAGGTGCCTGGAGCTCCTACAATGAGCAGTTCTTC

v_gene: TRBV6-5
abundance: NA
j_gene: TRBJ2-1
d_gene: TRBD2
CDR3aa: CASRLAGGSYNEQFF
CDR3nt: TGTGCCAGCAGATTAGCGGGGGGTTCCTACAATGAGCAGTTCTTC

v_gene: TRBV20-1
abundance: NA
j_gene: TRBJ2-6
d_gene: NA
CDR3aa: CSASTGWGNSGANVLTF
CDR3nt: TGCAGTGCTAGTACTGGGTGGGGCAACTCTGGGGCCAACGTCCTGACTTTC

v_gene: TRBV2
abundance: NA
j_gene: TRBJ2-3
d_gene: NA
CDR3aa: CASSDQGLGTDTQYF
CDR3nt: TGTGCCAGCAGTGATCAGGGTTTAGGCACAGATACGCAGTATTTT

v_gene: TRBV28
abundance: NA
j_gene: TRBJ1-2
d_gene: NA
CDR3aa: CASNDRLYGYTF
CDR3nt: TGTGCCAGCAACGACAGGTTATATGGCTACACCTTC

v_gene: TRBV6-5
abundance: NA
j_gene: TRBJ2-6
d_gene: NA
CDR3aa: CASSYLGANVLTF
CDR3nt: TGTGCCAGCAGCTACCTCGGGGCCAACGTCCTGACTTTC

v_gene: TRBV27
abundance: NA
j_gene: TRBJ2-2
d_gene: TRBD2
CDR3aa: CASSLLAGGNTGELFF
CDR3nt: TGTGCCAGCAGTTTACTAGCGGGAGGTAACACCGGGGAGCTGTTTTTT

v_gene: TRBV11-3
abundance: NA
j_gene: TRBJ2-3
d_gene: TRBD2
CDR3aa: CASSPLAGSTDTQYF
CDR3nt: TGTGCCAGCAGCCCACTAGCGGGATCCACAGATACGCAGTATTTT

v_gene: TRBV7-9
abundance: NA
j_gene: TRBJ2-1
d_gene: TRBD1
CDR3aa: CASSSGTALSEQFF
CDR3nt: TGTGCCAGCAGCTCCGGGACAGCTTTAAGTGAGCAGTTCTTC

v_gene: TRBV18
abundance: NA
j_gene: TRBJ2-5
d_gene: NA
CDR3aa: CASSSKETQYF
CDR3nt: TGTGCCAGCTCATCAAAAGAGACCCAGTACTTC

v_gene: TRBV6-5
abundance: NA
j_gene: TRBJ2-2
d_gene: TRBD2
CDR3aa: CASSMLAANRGELFF
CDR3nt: TGTGCCAGCAGCATGCTAGCGGCCAATCGGGGGGAGCTGTTTTTT

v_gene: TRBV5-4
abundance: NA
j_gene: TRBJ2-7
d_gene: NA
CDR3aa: CASSPEIDSSYEQYF
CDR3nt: TGTGCCAGCAGCCCGGAAATAGACTCTTCCTACGAGCAGTACTTC

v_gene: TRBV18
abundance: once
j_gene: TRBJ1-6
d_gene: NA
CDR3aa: CASSRTGPPSPLHF
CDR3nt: TGTGCCAGCTCGCGTACAGGGCCTCCCTCCCCCCTCCACTTT

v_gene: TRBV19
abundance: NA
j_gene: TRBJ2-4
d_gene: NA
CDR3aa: CASSETEILAKNIQYF
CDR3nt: TGTGCCAGTAGTGAGACAGAAATACTAGCCAAAAACATTCAGTACTTC

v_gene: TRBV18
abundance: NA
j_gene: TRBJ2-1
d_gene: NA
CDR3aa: CASSSPSDEQFF
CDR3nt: TGTGCCAGCTCATCGCCTAGCGATGAGCAGTTCTTC

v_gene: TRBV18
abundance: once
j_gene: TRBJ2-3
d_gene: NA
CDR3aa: CASSPAWRVTDTQYF
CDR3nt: TGTGCCAGCTCACCGGCGTGGCGGGTCACAGATACGCAGTATTTT

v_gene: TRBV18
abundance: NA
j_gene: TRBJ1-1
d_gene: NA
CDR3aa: CASSSTDATTEAFF
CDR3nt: TGTGCCAGCTCCTCTACTGACGCGACAACTGAAGCTTTCTTT

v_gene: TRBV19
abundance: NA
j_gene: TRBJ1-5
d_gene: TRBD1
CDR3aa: CASSISGGSNQPQHF
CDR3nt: TGTGCCAGTAGTATCTCAGGGGGTAGCAATCAGCCCCAGCATTTT

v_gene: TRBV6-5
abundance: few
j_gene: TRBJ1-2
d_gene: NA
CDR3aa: CASSITQANYGYTF
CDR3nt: TGTGCCAGCAGTATAACTCAAGCTAACTATGGCTACACCTTC

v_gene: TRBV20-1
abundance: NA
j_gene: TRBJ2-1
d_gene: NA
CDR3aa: CSASFSRSRDEQFF
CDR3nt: TGCAGTGCTAGTTTTTCTCGCTCGCGCGATGAGCAGTTCTTC

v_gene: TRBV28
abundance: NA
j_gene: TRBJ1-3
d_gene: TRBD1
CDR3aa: CASREPSTGTGNTIYF
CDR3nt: TGTGCCAGCAGGGAGCCCTCGACAGGGACTGGAAACACCATATATTTT

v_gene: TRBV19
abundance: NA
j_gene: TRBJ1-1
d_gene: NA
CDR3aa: CASSTTGLLNTEAFF
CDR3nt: TGTGCCAGTAGTACTACGGGACTCTTGAACACTGAAGCTTTCTTT

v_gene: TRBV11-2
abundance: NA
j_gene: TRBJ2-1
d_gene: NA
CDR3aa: CASSRWGREEQFF
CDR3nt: TGTGCCAGCAGCCGCTGGGGTCGGGAGGAGCAGTTCTTC

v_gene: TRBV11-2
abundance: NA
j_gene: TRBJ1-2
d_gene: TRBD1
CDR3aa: CASSLASGGYYGYTF
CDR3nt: TGTGCCAGCAGCTTAGCGTCAGGGGGCTACTATGGCTACACCTTC

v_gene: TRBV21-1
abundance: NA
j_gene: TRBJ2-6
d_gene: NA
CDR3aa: CASSKVNHQGLPGANVLTF
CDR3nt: TGTGCCAGCAGCAAAGTAAACCATCAGGGTTTACCTGGGGCCAACGTCCTGACTTTC